The 21 T cell receptor beta chains given below trace back to one sample, sequenced in a study of blood T cell repertoires in COVID-19. The assay was immunoSEQ multiplex PCR, and TCRdb's table has in-frame clones only and misses some. The sample comprises about 64,000 clones, about nine tenths of which are singletons, and roughly 3% rests with the top ten. The specimen sequenced was peripheral blood. The receptor source for this set is a man aged 45-60 years with active COVID-19.

The chain couples TRBV6-6 to TRBJ2-7, with TRBD1 identical over 8 bases. The CDR3 covers 14 residues. Trimming removed 5 bases from V and 5 bases from J; junction bases left unmatched: 8. Germline loops: CDR1 MNHNY, CDR2 SVGAGI (reference sequence). This chain's CDR3 is CASSRRDRSNEQYF. The CDR3 region has the DNA TGTGCCAGCAGTAGGAGGGACAGGAGTAACGAGCAGTACTTC.

The chain combines TRBV3-1 (or the pseudogene TRBV3-2) with TRBJ2-1; the D gene is possibly TRBD2 (5 bases). The V gene lost 4 bases and the J gene lost 7 bases, with 20 bases spanning the gap. Germline CDR1 reads LGHDT; CDR2 reads YNNKEL (reference sequence). This CDR3 has 16 amino acids. The chain's CDR3 is CASSRGPRGGSNEQFF. CDR3 nucleotide sequence: TGTGCCAGCAGCCGTGGGCCTCGAGGAGGTTCTAATGAGCAGTTCTTC.

This sequence joins TRBV6-1 and TRBJ2-4; 8 bases are shared with TRBD1. The CDR3 consists of 14 residues. From germline, CDR1 is MNHNS and CDR2 SASEGT. V shed 2 bases, J shed 7 bases, and the junction held 4 bases outside the gene matches. In nucleotides, the CDR3 is TGTGCCAGCAGTGAATCCGGGACAGGTAACATTCAGTACTTC. This sequence encodes CASSESGTGNIQYF.

This chain connects TRBV2 to TRBJ1-2; 7 nucleotides align to TRBD1. Germline V gives CDR1 SNHLY, CDR2 FYNNEI. V shed 6 bases and J 6 bases; nucleotides not matched to a gene: 10. CDR3 size: 14 residues. This chain's CDR3 is CASRSGQADNGYTF. The CDR3 DNA is TGTGCCAGCAGGTCAGGACAGGCCGACAATGGCTACACCTTC.

This clone is a singleton in its sample. The gene calls are TRBV27 and TRBJ1-1; no firm D call. Between the trimmed V and J ends, which lost 4 bases and 3 bases, there was a span of 6 bases. The CDR3 extends over 12 amino acids. CDR1 MNHEY and CDR2 SMNVEV come from the germline V gene (reference sequence). The CDR3, as DNA: TGTGCCAGCAGTTCCTCGGACACTGAAGCTTTCTTT. It codes for CASSSSDTEAFF.

This chain uses TRBV10-3 with TRBJ2-5, with 7 positions matching TRBD1. CDR1 and CDR2 from the germline V gene are ENHRY and SYGVKD. The CDR3 consists of 15 residues. J gave up 4 bases and V 0 bases, and 5 bases lay outside the gene matches. The CDR3 here is CAISESEGGGETQYF. The CDR3 DNA is TGTGCCATCAGTGAGTCAGAAGGGGGCGGAGAGACCCAGTACTTC.

The chain carries TRBV13 and TRBJ2-1; TRBD2 agrees at 7 bases. V lost 1 base to trimming and J lost 5 bases; unmatched junction nucleotides: 11. The CDR3 extends over 17 amino acids. The germline CDR1 and CDR2 sequences are PRHDT and FYEKMQ (reference sequence). CDR3 bases: TGTGCCAGCAGCTTAGACAGGAGCGGGGCCTCAAACAATGAGCAGTTCTTC. It yields the protein CASSLDRSGASNNEQFF. Looking up the rest from reference TRBV13 and TRBJ2-1 gives the full variable domain: AAGVIQSPRHLIKEKRETATLKCYPIPRHDTVYWYQQGPGQDPQFLISFYEKMQSDKGSIPDRFSAQQFSDYHSELNMSSLELGDSALYFCASSLDRSGASNNEQFFGPGTRLTVL.

The V gene is TRBV7-2, the J gene TRBJ1-2; D may be TRBD1 (6 bases). V was shortened by 1 base and J by 4 bases, with 16 bases between the two germline ends. The germline V gene has CDR1 SGHTA and CDR2 FQGNSA. CDR3 length equals 16 residues. The CDR3 spells CASSLVRGTPFYGYTF. As DNA, the CDR3 is TGTGCCAGCAGCTTAGTGAGGGGGACACCCTTCTATGGCTACACCTTC.

This clone was counted once. V and J are TRBV7-9 and TRBJ2-3; tentatively, D is TRBD2 (7 bases). The CDR3 runs to 16 residues. Between the trimmed V and J ends, which lost 1 base and 4 bases, there was a span of 15 bases. Germline assignment: CDR1 SEHNR and CDR2 FQNEAQ (reference sequence). The CDR3 region has the DNA TGTGCCAGCAGCTTAGGACAGACCGGGGGGCCAGATACGCAGTATTTT. It encodes CASSLGQTGGPDTQYF.

This clone occurred many times. This chain connects TRBV12-3 or TRBV12-4 to TRBJ1-1; D is uncertain. The CDR3 has 13 residues. The ends were cut back, 4 bases at V and 5 bases at J, with 11 bases in the middle. This CDR3 reads CASSYGSTTEAFF. CDR3 in DNA: TGTGCCAGCAGTTACGGGTCGACGACTGAAGCTTTCTTT.

The chain carries TRBV9 and TRBJ1-1, with D unresolved. The CDR3 loop spans 16 amino acids. The germline V gene has CDR1 SGDLS and CDR2 YYNGEE. V was clipped by 0 bases and J by 3 bases, with 15 bases between them. The CDR3 is CASSVEPGIEYTEAFF. DNA of the CDR3: TGTGCCAGCAGCGTAGAGCCGGGAATAGAGTACACTGAAGCTTTCTTT.

The J gene is TRBJ2-4, the V gene TRBV12-3 or TRBV12-4; tentative D call: TRBD2 (6 bases). The V end lost 6 bases, the J end lost 6 bases, and 12 bases lay between the germline ends. There are 13 residues in the CDR3. CDR3 in DNA: TGTGCCAGCAGGCCGGCCGGGGGAAACATTCAGTACTTC. Residues: CASRPAGGNIQYF.

In this sample, this clone is medium-sized. V usage is TRBV28 and J usage is TRBJ2-7; a possible D gene is TRBD2 (5 bases). The CDR3 contains 15 residues. V was clipped by 5 bases and J by 4 bases, with 18 bases between them. The germline gives CDR1 MDHEN, CDR2 SYDVKM. The CDR3 loop reads CASSQTGLQTYEQYF. CDR3 in DNA: TGTGCCAGCAGTCAAACTGGACTCCAGACTTACGAGCAGTACTTC. The variable domain in full, completed from reference TRBV28 and TRBJ2-7, reads DVKVTQSSRYLVKRTGEKVFLECVQDMDHENMFWYRQDPGLGLRLIYFSYDVKMKEKGDIPEGYSVSREKKERFSLILESASTNQTSMYLCASSQTGLQTYEQYFGPGTRLTVT.

The CDR3 loop is CASSRGGARIYEQYF. The CDR3 DNA sequence: TGTGCCAGCAGCCGCGGAGGGGCCAGGATCTACGAGCAGTACTTC. J is TRBJ2-7 and V is TRBV14; a weak D match, TRBD2 (6 bases). The CDR3 runs to 15 residues. V was cut by 4 bases and J by 3 bases, with 16 bases left in between. Germline lookup yields CDR1 SGHDN and CDR2 FVKESK.

The chain is built from TRBV7-6 and TRBJ2-5; TRBD2 matches 7 bases. V lost 4 bases to trimming and J lost 5 bases; unmatched junction nucleotides: 13. Germline CDR1 is SGHVS and CDR2 is FNYEAQ. The length of the CDR3 is 16 residues. As DNA, the CDR3 is TGTGCCAGCAGCTATCAGGCGGGAGAACTACAGGAGACCCAGTACTTC. Amino acids: CASSYQAGELQETQYF.

The J gene is TRBJ2-3, the V gene TRBV5-1, with 13 bases aligning to TRBD2. Trimming cost V 2 bases and J 2 bases; bases outside gene matches: 8. The CDR3 is 18 residues long. The germline CDR1 and CDR2 sequences are SGHRS and YFSETQ. CDR3 DNA sequence: TGCGCCAGCAGCTTCGATCCGACTAGCGGGGGGACCACAGATACGCAGTATTTT. Protein sequence: CASSFDPTSGGTTDTQYF.

This chain connects TRBV5-4 to TRBJ1-4; 7 positions agree with TRBD1. The germline gives CDR1 SGHNT, CDR2 YYREEE (reference sequence). Trimming removed 2 bases from V and 3 bases from J; junction bases left unmatched: 4. The CDR3 is made up of 15 amino acids. The CDR3 sequence: CASSFSTGSNEKLFF. CDR3 sequence (DNA): TGTGCCAGCAGCTTCTCGACAGGGTCTAATGAAAAACTGTTTTTT.

The chain has TRBV12-3 or TRBV12-4 and TRBJ2-7; TRBD1 matches at 7 bases. V dropped 5 bases and J dropped 3; count of bases not matched to a gene: 4. The CDR3 contains 13 residues. The CDR3 coding sequence is TGTGCCAGCAGTGGCCGGGACAGCTACGAGCAGTACTTC. Residues: CASSGRDSYEQYF.

A remark on this clone: The identical CDR3 is also encoded by other nucleotide sequences in the sample. The rearrangement uses TRBV11-2 and TRBJ1-2; D is undetermined. The V end was cut by 3 bases, the J end by 7 bases, with 6 bases between. CDR1 is SGHAT, CDR2 FQNNGV, per germline. This CDR3 comprises 11 residues. CDR3 sequence: CASSFRGGYTF. Here the CDR3 DNA reads TGTGCCAGCAGCTTCAGAGGTGGCTACACCTTC.

The chain combines TRBV27 with TRBJ1-4; 9 positions match TRBD1. V shed 5 bases, J shed 6 bases, and the junction held 10 bases outside the gene matches. CDR1 and CDR2 from the germline V gene are MNHEY and SMNVEV (reference sequence). The CDR3 has 16 residues. Here the CDR3 DNA reads TGTGCCAGCAGTCCGGGACAGGGAATGCCCGATGAAAAACTGTTTTTT. Amino acids: CASSPGQGMPDEKLFF.

J is TRBJ1-1 and V is TRBV5-1; possibly TRBD1 for D (5 bases). V was shortened by 0 bases and J by 7 bases, with 16 bases between the two germline ends. The germline V gene encodes CDR1 SGHRS and CDR2 YFSETQ. CDR3 length equals 15 residues. The CDR3 sequence is CASSLGQGYAYEAFF. CDR3 nucleotides: TGCGCCAGCAGCTTGGGCCAGGGATATGCCTATGAAGCTTTCTTT.